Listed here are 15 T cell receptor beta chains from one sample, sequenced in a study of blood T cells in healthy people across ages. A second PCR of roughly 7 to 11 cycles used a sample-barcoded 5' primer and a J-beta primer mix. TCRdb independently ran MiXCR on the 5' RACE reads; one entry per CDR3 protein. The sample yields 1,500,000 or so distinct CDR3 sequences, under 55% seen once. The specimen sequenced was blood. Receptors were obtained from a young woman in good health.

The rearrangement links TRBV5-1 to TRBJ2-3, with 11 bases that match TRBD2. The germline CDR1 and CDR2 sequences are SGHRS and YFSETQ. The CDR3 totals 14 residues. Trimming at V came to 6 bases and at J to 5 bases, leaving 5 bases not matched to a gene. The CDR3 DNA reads TGCGCCAGCACGCGGGGACTAGCGGAAGATACGCAGTATTTT. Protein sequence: CASTRGLAEDTQYF.

The CDR3 DNA reads TGTGCCAGCAGTGGACGTACTGGCGCCACTGAAGCTTTCTTT. Protein sequence: CASSGRTGATEAFF. The chain recombines TRBV27 with TRBJ1-1; D is uncertain. The ends were cut back, 5 bases at V and 4 bases at J, with 14 bases in the middle. CDR1 is MNHEY, CDR2 SMNVEV, per germline (reference sequence). The CDR3 spans 14 residues.

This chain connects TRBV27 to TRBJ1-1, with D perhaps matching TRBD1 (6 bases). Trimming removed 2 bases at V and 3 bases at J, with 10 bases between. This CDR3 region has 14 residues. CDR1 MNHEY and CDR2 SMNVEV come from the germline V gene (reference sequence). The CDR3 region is CASSLRGGHTEAFF. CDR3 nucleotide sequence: TGTGCCAGCAGTTTACGGGGGGGGCACACTGAAGCTTTCTTT.

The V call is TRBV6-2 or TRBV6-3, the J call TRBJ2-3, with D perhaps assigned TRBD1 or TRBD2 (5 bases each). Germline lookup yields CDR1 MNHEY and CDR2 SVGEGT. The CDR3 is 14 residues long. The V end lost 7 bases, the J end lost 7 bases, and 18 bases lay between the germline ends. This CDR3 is CASNREGAPHTQYF. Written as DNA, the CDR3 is TGTGCCAGCAACCGGGAAGGGGCTCCTCATACGCAGTATTTT.

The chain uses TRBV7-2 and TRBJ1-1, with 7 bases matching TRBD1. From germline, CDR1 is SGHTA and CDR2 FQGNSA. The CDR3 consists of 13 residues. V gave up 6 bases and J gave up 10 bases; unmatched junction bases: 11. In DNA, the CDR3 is TGTGCCAGCAGTTCAAGGGGGGGACAGACAGCTTTCTTT. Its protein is CASSSRGGQTAFF.

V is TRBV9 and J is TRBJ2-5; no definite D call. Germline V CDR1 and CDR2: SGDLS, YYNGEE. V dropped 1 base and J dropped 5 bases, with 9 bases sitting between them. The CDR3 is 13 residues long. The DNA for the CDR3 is TGTGCCAGCAGCGTATACGGAGACGAGACCCAGTACTTC. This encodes CASSVYGDETQYF.

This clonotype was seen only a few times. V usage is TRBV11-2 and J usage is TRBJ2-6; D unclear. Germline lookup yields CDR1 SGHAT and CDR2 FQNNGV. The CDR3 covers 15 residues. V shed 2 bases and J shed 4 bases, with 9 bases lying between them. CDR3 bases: TGTGCCAGCAGCTTATCGGCACACGGGGCCAACGTCCTGACTTTC. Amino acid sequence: CASSLSAHGANVLTF.

CDR3 in amino acids: CASSFAGTYGYTF. The CDR3 DNA sequence: TGTGCCAGCAGCTTTGCAGGGACCTATGGCTACACCTTC. The V and J genes are TRBV7-9 and TRBJ1-2; a possible D gene is TRBD1 (5 bases). V lost 3 bases, J lost 4 bases, and 9 bases lay in between. This CDR3 spans 13 amino acids. CDR1 SEHNR and CDR2 FQNEAQ come from the germline V gene (reference sequence). The full variable domain, completed using reference TRBV7-9 and TRBJ1-2, is DTGVSQNPRHKITKRGQNVTFRCDPISEHNRLYWYRQTLGQGPEFLTYFQNEAQLEKSRLLSDRFSAERPKGSFSTLEIQRTEQGDSAMYLCASSFAGTYGYTFGSGTRLTVV.

The DNA for the CDR3 is TGTGCCAGCAGCTTTGCTGGGACAGTTAGCACAGATACGCAGTATTTT. Translation: CASSFAGTVSTDTQYF. The rearrangement joins TRBV7-2 to TRBJ2-3; TRBD1 agrees at 7 bases. CDR1 SGHTA and CDR2 FQGNSA come from the germline V gene. The CDR3 is 16 residues long. V was pared by 3 bases and J by 0 bases, with 6 bases of the junction left unmatched.

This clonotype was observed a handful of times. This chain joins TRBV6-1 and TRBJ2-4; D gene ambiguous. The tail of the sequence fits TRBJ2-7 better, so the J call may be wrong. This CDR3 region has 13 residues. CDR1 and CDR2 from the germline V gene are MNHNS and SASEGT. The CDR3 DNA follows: TGTGCCAGTAAAACGTCGACCTATTTCGAGCAGTACTTC. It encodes CASKTSTYFEQYF.

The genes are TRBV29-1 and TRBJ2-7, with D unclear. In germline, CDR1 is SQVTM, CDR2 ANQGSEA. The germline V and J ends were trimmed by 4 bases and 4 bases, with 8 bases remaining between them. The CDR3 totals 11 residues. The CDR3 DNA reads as TGCAGCGTTGGCTTTCATTACGAGCAGTACTTC. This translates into CSVGFHYEQYF.

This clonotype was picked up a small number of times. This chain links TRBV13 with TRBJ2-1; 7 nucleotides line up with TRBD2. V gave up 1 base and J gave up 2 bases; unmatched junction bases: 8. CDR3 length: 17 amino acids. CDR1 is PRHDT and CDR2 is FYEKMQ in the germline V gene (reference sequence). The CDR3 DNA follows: TGTGCCAGCAGCTTAGACTCGCGGCTAGCGGCCTACAATGAGCAGTTCTTC. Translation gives CASSLDSRLAAYNEQFF.

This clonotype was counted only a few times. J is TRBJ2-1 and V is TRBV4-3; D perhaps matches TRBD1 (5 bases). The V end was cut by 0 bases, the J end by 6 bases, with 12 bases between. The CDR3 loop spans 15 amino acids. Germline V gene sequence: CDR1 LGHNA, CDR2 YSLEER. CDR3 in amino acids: CASSQEPQGPNEQFF. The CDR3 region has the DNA TGCGCCAGCAGCCAAGAGCCTCAGGGCCCCAATGAGCAGTTCTTC.

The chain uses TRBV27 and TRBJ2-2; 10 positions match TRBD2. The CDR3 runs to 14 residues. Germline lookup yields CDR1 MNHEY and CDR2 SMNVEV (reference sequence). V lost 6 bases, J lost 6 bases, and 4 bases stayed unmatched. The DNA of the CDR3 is TGTGCCAGCAGGCCAGCGGGGGGGTCCGGGGAGCTGTTTTTT. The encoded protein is CASRPAGGSGELFF.

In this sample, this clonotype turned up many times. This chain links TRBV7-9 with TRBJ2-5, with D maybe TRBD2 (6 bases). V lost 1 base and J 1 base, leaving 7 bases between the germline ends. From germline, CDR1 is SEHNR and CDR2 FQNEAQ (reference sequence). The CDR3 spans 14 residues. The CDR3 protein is CASSLGGVQETQYF. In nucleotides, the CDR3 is TGTGCCAGCAGCTTAGGCGGGGTCCAAGAGACCCAGTACTTC.